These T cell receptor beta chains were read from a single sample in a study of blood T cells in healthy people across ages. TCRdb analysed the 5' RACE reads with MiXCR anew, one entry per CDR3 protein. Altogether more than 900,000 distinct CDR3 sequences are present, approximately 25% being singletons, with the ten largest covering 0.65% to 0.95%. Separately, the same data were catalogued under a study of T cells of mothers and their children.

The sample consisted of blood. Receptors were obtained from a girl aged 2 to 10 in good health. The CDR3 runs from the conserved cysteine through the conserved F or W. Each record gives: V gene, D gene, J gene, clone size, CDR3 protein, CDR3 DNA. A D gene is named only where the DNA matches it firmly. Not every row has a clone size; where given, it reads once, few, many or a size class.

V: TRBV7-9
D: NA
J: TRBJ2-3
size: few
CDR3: CAGPEEEDLQQADTQYF
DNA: TGTGCCGGACCCGAGGAGGAGGACCTCCAGCAGGCAGATACGCAGTATTTT

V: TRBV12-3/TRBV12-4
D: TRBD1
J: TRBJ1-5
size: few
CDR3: CASSLGQKSQPQHF
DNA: TGTGCCAGCAGTTTGGGACAGAAATCTCAGCCCCAGCATTTT

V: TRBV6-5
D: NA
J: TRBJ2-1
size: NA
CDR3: CASSSQGRSSGASSYNEQFF
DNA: TGTGCCAGCAGTTCCCAGGGGCGATCTTCGGGGGCTAGCTCCTACAATGAGCAGTTCTTC

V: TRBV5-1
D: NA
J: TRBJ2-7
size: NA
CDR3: CASSGGGGSGYEQYF
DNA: TGCGCCAGCAGCGGGGGAGGAGGGTCCGGTTACGAGCAGTACTTC

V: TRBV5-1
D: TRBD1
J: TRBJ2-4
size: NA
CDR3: CASSLRVGGSIQYF
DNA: TGCGCCAGCAGCTTGCGGGTAGGGGGCAGCATTCAGTACTTC

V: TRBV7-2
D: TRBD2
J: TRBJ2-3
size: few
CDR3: CASSSRVFPSGNKWTQYF
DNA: TGTGCCAGCAGCTCCCGCGTCTTCCCTAGCGGGAATAAGTGGACGCAGTATTTT

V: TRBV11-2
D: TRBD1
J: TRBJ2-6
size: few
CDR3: CASSLDPGQRSSGANVLTF
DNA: TGTGCCAGCAGCTTAGATCCGGGACAGAGAAGCTCTGGGGCCAACGTCCTGACTTTC

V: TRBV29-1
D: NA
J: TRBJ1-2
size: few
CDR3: CSVGLISSGYTF
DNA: TGCAGCGTGGGACTAATATCCAGTGGCTACACCTTC

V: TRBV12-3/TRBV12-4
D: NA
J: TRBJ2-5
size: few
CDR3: CASSYRPGGETQYF
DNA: TGTGCCAGCAGTTACAGACCAGGGGGGGAGACCCAGTACTTC

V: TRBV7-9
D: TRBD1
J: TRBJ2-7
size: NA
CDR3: CASSLRDSPPEQYF
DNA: TGTGCCAGCAGCTTAAGGGACAGTCCACCCGAGCAGTACTTC

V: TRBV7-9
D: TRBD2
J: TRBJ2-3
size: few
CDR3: CASSALGGSSDTQYF
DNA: TGTGCCAGCAGCGCGTTGGGCGGGAGTTCAGATACGCAGTATTTT

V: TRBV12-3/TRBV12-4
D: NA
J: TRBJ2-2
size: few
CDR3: CASSSPAGNTGELFF
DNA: TGTGCCAGCAGTTCTCCCGCAGGGAACACCGGGGAGCTGTTTTTT

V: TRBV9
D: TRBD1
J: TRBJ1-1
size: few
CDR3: CASSVEGATTEAFF
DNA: TGTGCCAGCAGCGTAGAGGGGGCGACCACTGAAGCTTTCTTT

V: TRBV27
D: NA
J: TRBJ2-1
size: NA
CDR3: CASSLRLWNEQFF
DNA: TGTGCCAGCAGTCTTCGACTCTGGAATGAGCAGTTCTTC

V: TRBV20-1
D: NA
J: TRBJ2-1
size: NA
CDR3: CSARDLVEQFF
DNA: TGCAGTGCTAGAGATCTCGTTGAGCAGTTCTTC

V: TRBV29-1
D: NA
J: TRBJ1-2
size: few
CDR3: CSVQWGYGYTF
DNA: TGCAGCGTTCAGTGGGGCTATGGCTACACCTTC

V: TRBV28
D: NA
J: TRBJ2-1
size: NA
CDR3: CASSLPEPSSYNEQFF
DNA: TGTGCCAGCAGTTTACCTGAACCGTCCTCCTACAATGAGCAGTTCTTC

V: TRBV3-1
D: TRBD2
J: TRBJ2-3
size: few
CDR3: CASERGGTDTQYF
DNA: TGTGCCAGCGAGCGGGGGGGTACAGATACGCAGTATTTT

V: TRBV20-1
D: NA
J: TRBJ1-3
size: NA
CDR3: CSAGQSSGNTIYF
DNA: TGCAGTGCTGGGCAAAGCTCTGGAAACACCATATATTTT

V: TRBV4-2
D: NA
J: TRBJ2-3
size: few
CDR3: CASSQVTPGDTQYF
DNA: TGTGCCAGCAGCCAAGTTACACCTGGGGATACGCAGTATTTT

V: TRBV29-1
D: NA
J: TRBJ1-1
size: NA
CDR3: CSVRQVEAFF
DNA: TGCAGCGTCCGACAGGTGGAAGCTTTCTTT

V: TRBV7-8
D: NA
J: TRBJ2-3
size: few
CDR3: CALGYRTDTQYF
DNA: TGTGCTCTGGGGTACCGCACAGATACGCAGTATTTT

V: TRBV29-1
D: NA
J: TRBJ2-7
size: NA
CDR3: CSAMTATYEQYF
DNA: TGCAGCGCCATGACGGCGACCTACGAGCAGTACTTC

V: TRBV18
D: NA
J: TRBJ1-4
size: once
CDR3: CASSHRGASNEKLFF
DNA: TGTGCCAGCTCCCACCGGGGGGCTTCTAATGAAAAACTGTTTTTT

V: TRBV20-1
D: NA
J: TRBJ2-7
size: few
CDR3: CSARDSFSYEQYF
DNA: TGCAGTGCTAGAGACAGTTTTTCCTACGAGCAGTACTTC

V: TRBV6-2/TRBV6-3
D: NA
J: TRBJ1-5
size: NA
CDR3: CASRWNDNQPQHF
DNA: TGTGCCAGTCGGTGGAACGACAATCAGCCCCAGCATTTT

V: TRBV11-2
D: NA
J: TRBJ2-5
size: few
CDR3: CASSPSTESYVQYF
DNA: TGTGCCAGCAGCCCCTCGACAGAATCCTACGTGCAGTACTTC

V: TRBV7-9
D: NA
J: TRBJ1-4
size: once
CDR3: CASRGPGFHDEKLFF
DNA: TGTGCCAGCAGGGGACCGGGATTCCACGATGAAAAACTGTTTTTT

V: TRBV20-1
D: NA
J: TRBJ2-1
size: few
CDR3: CSSSVDAEQFF
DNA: TGCAGTTCCTCGGTTGACGCCGAGCAGTTCTTC

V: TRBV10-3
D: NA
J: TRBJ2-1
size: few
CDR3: CAIRRDQTAYNEQFF
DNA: TGTGCCATCAGACGGGACCAAACCGCCTACAATGAGCAGTTCTTC

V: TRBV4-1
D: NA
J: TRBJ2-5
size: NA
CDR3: CATRPGETQYF
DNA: TGCGCCACCAGGCCCGGAGAGACCCAGTACTTC

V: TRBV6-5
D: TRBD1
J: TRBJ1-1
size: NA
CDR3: CASSSKTPVTGSTEAFF
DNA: TGTGCCAGCAGTTCCAAAACCCCAGTGACAGGGTCCACTGAAGCTTTCTTT

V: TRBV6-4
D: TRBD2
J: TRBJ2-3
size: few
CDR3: CASSEGGWLGTQYF
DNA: TGTGCCAGCAGTGAGGGGGGGTGGTTGGGAACGCAGTATTTT

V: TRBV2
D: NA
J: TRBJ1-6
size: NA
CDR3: CASSDRSPLHF
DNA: TGTGCCAGCAGTGATCGGTCACCCCTCCACTTT

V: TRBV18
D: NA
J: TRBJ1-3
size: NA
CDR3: CASSTGSDGVLSGNTIYF
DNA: TGTGCCAGCTCCACCGGGTCCGACGGGGTACTCTCTGGAAACACCATATATTTT

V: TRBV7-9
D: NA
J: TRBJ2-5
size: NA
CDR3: CASSLASFEGLETQYF
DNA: TGTGCCAGCAGCTTAGCGTCGTTTGAGGGGTTGGAGACCCAGTACTTC

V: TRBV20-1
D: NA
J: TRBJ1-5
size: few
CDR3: CSARDPREGSNQPQHF
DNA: TGCAGTGCTAGAGATCCCAGGGAGGGGAGCAATCAGCCCCAGCATTTT